A selection of T cell receptor beta chains follows, all from one sample in a study of T cells after posttransplantation cyclophosphamide. TCRdb's table, derived via immunoSEQ multiplex PCR, lists solely in-frame clones and lacks some. The repertoire consists of tens of thousands of clones, none detected only once. The sample was PBMCs. These receptors originate from a woman in her 30s in good health and a related stem cell transplant donor. Each CDR3 is given with its conserved first and last residue. D genes are given only for firm matches. Size values are once, few and many counts, or a class for expanded clones, and some rows have none.

clone_size: -; d_call: TRBD1; j_call: TRBJ1-1; v_call: TRBV19; cdr3_aa: CASRGRGRTEAFF; cdr3_nt: TGTGCCAGTAGGGGCAGGGGGCGGACTGAAGCTTTCTTT
clone_size: -; d_call: -; j_call: TRBJ2-7; v_call: TRBV9; cdr3_aa: CASSVRGGAGEQYF; cdr3_nt: TGTGCCAGCAGCGTAAGGGGGGGAGCGGGGGAGCAGTACTTC
clone_size: few; d_call: TRBD1; j_call: TRBJ2-5; v_call: TRBV9; cdr3_aa: CASSVAPQGQETQYF; cdr3_nt: TGTGCCAGCAGCGTAGCCCCACAGGGGCAAGAGACCCAGTACTTC
clone_size: many; d_call: -; j_call: TRBJ2-6; v_call: TRBV5-4; cdr3_aa: CASSKKEQGSGANVLTF; cdr3_nt: TGTGCCAGCAGTAAAAAGGAACAGGGCTCTGGGGCCAACGTCCTGACTTTC
clone_size: few; d_call: TRBD2; j_call: TRBJ2-2; v_call: TRBV4-3; cdr3_aa: CASSQDRSGGAVDTGELFF; cdr3_nt: TGCGCCAGCAGCCAAGACAGAAGCGGGGGGGCGGTGGACACCGGGGAGCTGTTTTTT
clone_size: -; d_call: -; j_call: TRBJ1-2; v_call: TRBV27; cdr3_aa: CASSLAGGNYGYTF; cdr3_nt: TGTGCCAGCAGTTTAGCTGGGGGCAACTATGGCTACACCTTC
clone_size: many; d_call: TRBD1; j_call: TRBJ1-1; v_call: TRBV19; cdr3_aa: CASSEGASNTEAFF; cdr3_nt: TGTGCCAGTAGTGAGGGGGCCTCGAACACTGAAGCTTTCTTT
clone_size: many; d_call: TRBD1; j_call: TRBJ2-7; v_call: TRBV6-5; cdr3_aa: CASRYNRGIYEQYF; cdr3_nt: TGTGCCAGCAGGTACAACAGGGGAATCTACGAGCAGTACTTC
clone_size: many; d_call: TRBD1; j_call: TRBJ2-5; v_call: TRBV5-1; cdr3_aa: CASSPWRDRGRETQYF; cdr3_nt: TGCGCCAGCAGCCCCTGGCGGGACAGGGGAAGGGAGACCCAGTACTTC
clone_size: many; d_call: -; j_call: TRBJ1-5; v_call: TRBV6-1; cdr3_aa: CASQWGGPNQPQHF; cdr3_nt: TGTGCCAGCCAGTGGGGGGGTCCCAATCAGCCCCAGCATTTT
clone_size: few; d_call: TRBD1; j_call: TRBJ2-5; v_call: TRBV5-1; cdr3_aa: CASSPSGTGHPNQETQYF; cdr3_nt: TGCGCCAGCAGCCCGTCCGGGACAGGGCATCCAAACCAAGAGACCCAGTACTTC
clone_size: many; d_call: TRBD1; j_call: TRBJ1-2; v_call: TRBV10-3; cdr3_aa: CAISESGRGRGYTF; cdr3_nt: TGTGCCATCAGTGAGTCGGGCAGGGGGCGCGGCTACACCTTC
clone_size: many; d_call: TRBD1; j_call: TRBJ1-1; v_call: TRBV6-5; cdr3_aa: CASSYAGQGMAEAFF; cdr3_nt: TGTGCCAGCAGTTACGCGGGACAGGGGATGGCTGAAGCTTTCTTT
clone_size: many; d_call: TRBD1; j_call: TRBJ1-5; v_call: TRBV6-2/TRBV6-3; cdr3_aa: CASTLTTGGGQPQHF; cdr3_nt: TGTGCCAGCACCCTGACAACAGGGGGTGGTCAGCCCCAGCATTTT
clone_size: many; d_call: -; j_call: TRBJ1-6; v_call: TRBV14; cdr3_aa: CASSPRLLPHPPLHF; cdr3_nt: TGTGCCAGCAGCCCAAGACTGCTTCCCCACCCACCCCTCCACTTT
clone_size: many; d_call: -; j_call: TRBJ2-4; v_call: TRBV27; cdr3_aa: CASSSLAKNIQYF; cdr3_nt: TGTGCCAGCAGTTCCCTAGCCAAAAACATTCAGTACTTC
clone_size: many; d_call: -; j_call: TRBJ2-1; v_call: TRBV4-1; cdr3_aa: CASSQGAQIYNEQFF; cdr3_nt: TGCGCCAGCAGCCAAGGGGCCCAAATATACAATGAGCAGTTCTTC
clone_size: -; d_call: TRBD1; j_call: TRBJ2-3; v_call: TRBV7-9; cdr3_aa: CASSPTGAADTQYF; cdr3_nt: TGTGCCAGCAGCCCAACAGGGGCCGCAGATACGCAGTATTTT
clone_size: many; d_call: -; j_call: TRBJ2-3; v_call: TRBV10-3; cdr3_aa: CAISESRVQDTQYF; cdr3_nt: TGTGCCATCAGTGAGTCAAGGGTCCAGGATACGCAGTATTTT
clone_size: many; d_call: TRBD1; j_call: TRBJ1-1; v_call: TRBV12-5; cdr3_aa: CASGFTGAEAFF; cdr3_nt: TGTGCTAGTGGTTTCACAGGGGCTGAAGCTTTCTTT
clone_size: many; d_call: TRBD1; j_call: TRBJ1-5; v_call: TRBV19; cdr3_aa: CASSPQGDSNQPQHF; cdr3_nt: TGTGCCAGTAGTCCCCAGGGGGATAGCAATCAGCCCCAGCATTTT
clone_size: few; d_call: -; j_call: TRBJ1-5; v_call: TRBV12-3/TRBV12-4; cdr3_aa: CASSLSGVSNQPQHF; cdr3_nt: TGTGCCAGCAGTTTAAGCGGGGTGAGCAATCAGCCCCAGCATTTT
clone_size: many; d_call: -; j_call: TRBJ2-1; v_call: TRBV6-5; cdr3_aa: CASSYSTGRGGNEQFF; cdr3_nt: TGTGCCAGCAGTTACTCGACGGGCAGGGGAGGCAATGAGCAGTTCTTC
clone_size: few; d_call: -; j_call: TRBJ2-3; v_call: TRBV29-1; cdr3_aa: CSVKRGRGHTDTQYF; cdr3_nt: TGCAGCGTTAAAAGGGGCAGGGGCCACACAGATACGCAGTATTTT